This T cell receptor (beta chain) came from a study of blood T cell repertoires in COVID-19. The count of this clone is one. Sequencing was performed with immunoSEQ multiplex PCR; in TCRdb, only in-frame clones are kept and a portion is missing. The sample shows roughly 250,000 clones, 75% to 95% of them seen only once. V gave up 5 bases and J gave up 0 bases, with 10 bases separating them. The CDR3 runs to 15 residues. Per germline, CDR1 LNHDA and CDR2 SQIVND (reference sequence). This sequence originates from a woman under 30 who had recovered from COVID-19. The sample comprised PBMCs or T cells enriched from blood (not recorded which). J is TRBJ2-2 and V is TRBV19, with D possibly TRBD2 on 6 matching bases. The chain's CDR3 is CASSLGLTNTGELFF. The CDR3 nucleotides read TGTGCCAGTAGTCTGGGACTCACGAACACCGGGGAGCTGTTTTTT.